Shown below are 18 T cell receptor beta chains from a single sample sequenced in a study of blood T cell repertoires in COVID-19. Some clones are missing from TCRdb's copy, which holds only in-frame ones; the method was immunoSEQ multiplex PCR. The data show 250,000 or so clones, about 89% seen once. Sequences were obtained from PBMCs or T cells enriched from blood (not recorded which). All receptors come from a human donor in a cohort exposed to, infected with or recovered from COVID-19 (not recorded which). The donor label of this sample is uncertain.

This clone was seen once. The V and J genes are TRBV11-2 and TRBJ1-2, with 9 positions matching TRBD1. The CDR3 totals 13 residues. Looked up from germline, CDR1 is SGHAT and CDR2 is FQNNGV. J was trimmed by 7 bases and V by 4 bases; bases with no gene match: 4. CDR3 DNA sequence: TGTGCCAGCAGCTCACAGGGGGCCAGTGGCTACACCTTC. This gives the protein CASSSQGASGYTF.

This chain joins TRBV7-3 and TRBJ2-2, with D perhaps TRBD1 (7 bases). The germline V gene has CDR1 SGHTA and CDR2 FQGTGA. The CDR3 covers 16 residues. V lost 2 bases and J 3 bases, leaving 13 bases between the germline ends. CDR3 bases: TGTGCCAGCAGCTTACTGACAGGGACTTACACCGGGGAGCTGTTTTTT. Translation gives CASSLLTGTYTGELFF.

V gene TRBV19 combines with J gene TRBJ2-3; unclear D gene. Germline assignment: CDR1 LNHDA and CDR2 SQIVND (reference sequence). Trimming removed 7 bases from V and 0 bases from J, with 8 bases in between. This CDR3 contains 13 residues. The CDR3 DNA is TGTGCCAGTACCCTTCGGAGCACAGATACGCAGTATTTT. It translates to CASTLRSTDTQYF.

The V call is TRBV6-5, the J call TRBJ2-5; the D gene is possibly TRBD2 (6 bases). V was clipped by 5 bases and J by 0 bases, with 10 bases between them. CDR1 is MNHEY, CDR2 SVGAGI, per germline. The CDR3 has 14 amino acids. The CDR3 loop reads CASSTAGHQETQYF. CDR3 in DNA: TGTGCCAGCAGTACCGCGGGACACCAAGAGACCCAGTACTTC.

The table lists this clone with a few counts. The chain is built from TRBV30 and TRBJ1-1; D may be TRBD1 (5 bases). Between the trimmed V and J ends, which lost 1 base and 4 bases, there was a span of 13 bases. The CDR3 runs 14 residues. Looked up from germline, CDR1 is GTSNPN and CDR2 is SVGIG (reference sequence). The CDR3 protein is CAWSARRGGTEAFF. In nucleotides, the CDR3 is TGTGCCTGGAGTGCCCGACGGGGGGGCACTGAAGCTTTCTTT. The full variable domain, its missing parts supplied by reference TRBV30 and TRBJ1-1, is SQTIHQWPATLVQPVGSPLSLECTVEGTSNPNLYWYRQAAGRGLQLLFYSVGIGQISSEVPQNLSASRPQDRQFILSSKKLLLSDSGFYLCAWSARRGGTEAFFGQGTRLTVV.

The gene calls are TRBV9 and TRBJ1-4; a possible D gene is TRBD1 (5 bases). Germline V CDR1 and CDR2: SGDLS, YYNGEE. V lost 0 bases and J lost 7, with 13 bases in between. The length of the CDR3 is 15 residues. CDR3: CASSVDPGKGEKLFF. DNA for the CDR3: TGTGCCAGCAGCGTAGATCCAGGGAAAGGTGAAAAACTGTTTTTT. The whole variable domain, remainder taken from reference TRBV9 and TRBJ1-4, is DSGVTQTPKHLITATGQRVTLRCSPRSGDLSVYWYQQSLDQGLQFLIQYYNGEERAKGNILERFSAQQFPDLHSELNLSSLELGDSALYFCASSVDPGKGEKLFFGSGTQLSVL.

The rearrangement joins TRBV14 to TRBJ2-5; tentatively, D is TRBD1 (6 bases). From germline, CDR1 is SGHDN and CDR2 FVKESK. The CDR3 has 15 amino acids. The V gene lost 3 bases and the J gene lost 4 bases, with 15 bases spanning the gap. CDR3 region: CASSHHYRERETQYF. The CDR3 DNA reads TGTGCCAGCAGCCACCACTACAGGGAGAGAGAGACCCAGTACTTC.

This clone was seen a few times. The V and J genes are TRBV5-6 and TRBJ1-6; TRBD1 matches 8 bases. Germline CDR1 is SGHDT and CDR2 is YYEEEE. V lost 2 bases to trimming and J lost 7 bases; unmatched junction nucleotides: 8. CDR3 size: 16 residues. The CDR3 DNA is TGTGCCAGCAGCTTCCCCGGAGACAGGGGCAATTCACCCCTCCACTTT. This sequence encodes CASSFPGDRGNSPLHF. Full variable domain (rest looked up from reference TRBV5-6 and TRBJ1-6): DAGVTQSPTHLIKTRGQQVTLRCSPKSGHDTVSWYQQALGQGPQFIFQYYEEEERQRGNFPDRFSGHQFPNYSSELNVNALLLGDSALYLCASSFPGDRGNSPLHFGNGTRLTVT.

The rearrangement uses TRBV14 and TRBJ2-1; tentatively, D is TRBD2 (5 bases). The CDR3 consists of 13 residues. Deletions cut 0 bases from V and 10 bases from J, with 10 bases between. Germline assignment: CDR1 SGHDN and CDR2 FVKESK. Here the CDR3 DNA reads TGTGCCAGCAGCCAAGAAAGAGGGAACGAGCAGTTCTTC. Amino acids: CASSQERGNEQFF.

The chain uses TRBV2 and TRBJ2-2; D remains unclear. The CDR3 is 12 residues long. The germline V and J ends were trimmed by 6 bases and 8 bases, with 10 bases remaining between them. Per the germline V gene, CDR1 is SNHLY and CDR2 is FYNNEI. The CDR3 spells CASSVQRGELFF. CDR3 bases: TGTGCCAGCAGCGTCCAGCGTGGGGAGCTGTTTTTT. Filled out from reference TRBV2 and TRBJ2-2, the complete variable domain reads EPEVTQTPSHQVTQMGQEVILRCVPISNHLYFYWYRQILGQKVEFLVSFYNNEISEKSEIFDDQFSVERPDGSNFTLKIRSTKLEDSAMYFCASSVQRGELFFGEGSRLTVL.

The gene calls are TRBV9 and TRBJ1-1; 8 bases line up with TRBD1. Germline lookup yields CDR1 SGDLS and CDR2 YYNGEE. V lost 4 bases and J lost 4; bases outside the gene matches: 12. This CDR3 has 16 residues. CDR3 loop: CASSPAPQGVSTEAFF. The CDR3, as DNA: TGTGCCAGCAGCCCCGCCCCACAGGGGGTATCCACTGAAGCTTTCTTT.

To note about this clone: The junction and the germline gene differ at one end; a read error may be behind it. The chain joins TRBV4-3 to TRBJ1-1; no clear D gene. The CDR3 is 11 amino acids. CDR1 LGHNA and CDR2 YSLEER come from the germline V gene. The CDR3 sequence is CASSQGGPPSF. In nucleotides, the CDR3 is TGCGCCAGCAGCCAAGGCGGCCCCCCTAGCTTT.

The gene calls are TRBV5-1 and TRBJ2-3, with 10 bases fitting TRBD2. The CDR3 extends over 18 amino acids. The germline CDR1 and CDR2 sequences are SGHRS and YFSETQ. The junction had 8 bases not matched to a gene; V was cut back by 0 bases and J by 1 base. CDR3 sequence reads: CASSLAPHLAGGTDTQYF. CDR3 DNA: TGCGCCAGCAGCTTGGCACCTCATCTAGCGGGGGGCACAGATACGCAGTATTTT.

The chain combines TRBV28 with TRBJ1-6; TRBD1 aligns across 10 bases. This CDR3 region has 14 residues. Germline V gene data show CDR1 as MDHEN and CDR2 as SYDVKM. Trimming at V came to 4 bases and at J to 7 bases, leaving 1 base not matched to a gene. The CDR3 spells CASSSGQGNSPLHF. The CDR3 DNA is TGTGCCAGCAGTTCGGGACAGGGGAATTCACCCCTCCACTTT.

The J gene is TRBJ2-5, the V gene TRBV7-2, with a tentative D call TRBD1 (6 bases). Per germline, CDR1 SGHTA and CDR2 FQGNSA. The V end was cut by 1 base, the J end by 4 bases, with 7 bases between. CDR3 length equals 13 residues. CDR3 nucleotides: TGTGCCAGCAGCTTAGGGGGGCCAGAGACCCAGTACTTC. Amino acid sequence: CASSLGGPETQYF.

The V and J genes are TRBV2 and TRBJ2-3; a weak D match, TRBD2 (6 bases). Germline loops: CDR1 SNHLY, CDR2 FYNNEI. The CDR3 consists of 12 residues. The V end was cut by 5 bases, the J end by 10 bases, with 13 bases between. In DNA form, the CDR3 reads TGTGCCAGCAGTTACCGGGACTCATCGCAGTATTTT. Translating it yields CASSYRDSSQYF.

The CDR3 region is CASSLGGPYNEQFF. The CDR3 DNA reads TGCGCCAGCAGCTTGGGGGGGCCTTACAATGAGCAGTTCTTC. The chain is built from TRBV5-1 and TRBJ2-1; a weak D match, TRBD1 (6 bases). The V end was cut by 0 bases, the J end by 4 bases, with 8 bases between. The CDR3 contains 14 residues. Germline V gene lookup returns CDR1 SGHRS and CDR2 YFSETQ.

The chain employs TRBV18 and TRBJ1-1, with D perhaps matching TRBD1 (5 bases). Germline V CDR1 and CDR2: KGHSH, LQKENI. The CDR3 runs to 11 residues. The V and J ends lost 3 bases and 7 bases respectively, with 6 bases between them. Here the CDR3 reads CASSPDSEAFF. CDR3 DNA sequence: TGTGCCAGCTCACCTGACAGTGAAGCTTTCTTT.